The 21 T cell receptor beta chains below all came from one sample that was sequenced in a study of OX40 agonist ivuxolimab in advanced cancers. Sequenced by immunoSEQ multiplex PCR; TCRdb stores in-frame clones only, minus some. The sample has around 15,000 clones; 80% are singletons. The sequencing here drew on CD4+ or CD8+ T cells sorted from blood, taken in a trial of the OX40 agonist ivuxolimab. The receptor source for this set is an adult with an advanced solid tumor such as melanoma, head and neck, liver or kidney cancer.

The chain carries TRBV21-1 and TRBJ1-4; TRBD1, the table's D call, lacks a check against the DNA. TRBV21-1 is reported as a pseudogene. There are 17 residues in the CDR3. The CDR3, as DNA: TGTGCCAGCACCGCGTGGGGAAAACAGGGAGCTAATGAAAAACTGTTTTTT. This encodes CASTAWGKQGANEKLFF.

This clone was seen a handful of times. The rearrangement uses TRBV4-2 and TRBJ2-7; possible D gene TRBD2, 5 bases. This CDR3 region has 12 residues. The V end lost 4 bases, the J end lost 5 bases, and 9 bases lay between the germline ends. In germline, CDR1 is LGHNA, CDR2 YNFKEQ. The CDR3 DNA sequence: TGTGCCAGCAGCCCAAGCGGAAACGAGCAGTACTTC. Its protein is CASSPSGNEQYF.

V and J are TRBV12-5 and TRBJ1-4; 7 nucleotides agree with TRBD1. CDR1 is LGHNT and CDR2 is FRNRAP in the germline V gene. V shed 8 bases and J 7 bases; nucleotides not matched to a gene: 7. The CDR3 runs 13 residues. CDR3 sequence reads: CASQGEGGEKLFF. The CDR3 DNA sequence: TGTGCTAGTCAGGGGGAAGGGGGTGAAAAACTGTTTTTT.

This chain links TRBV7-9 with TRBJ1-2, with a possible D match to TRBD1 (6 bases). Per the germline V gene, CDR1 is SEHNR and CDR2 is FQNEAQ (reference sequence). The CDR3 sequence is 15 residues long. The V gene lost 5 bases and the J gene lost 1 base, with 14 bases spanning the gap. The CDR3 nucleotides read TGTGCCAGCAGCATAGAACAGGGCATTAACTATGGCTACACCTTC. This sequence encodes CASSIEQGINYGYTF. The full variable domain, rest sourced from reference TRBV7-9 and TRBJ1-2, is DTGVSQNPRHKITKRGQNVTFRCDPISEHNRLYWYRQTLGQGPEFLTYFQNEAQLEKSRLLSDRFSAERPKGSFSTLEIQRTEQGDSAMYLCASSIEQGINYGYTFGSGTRLTVV.

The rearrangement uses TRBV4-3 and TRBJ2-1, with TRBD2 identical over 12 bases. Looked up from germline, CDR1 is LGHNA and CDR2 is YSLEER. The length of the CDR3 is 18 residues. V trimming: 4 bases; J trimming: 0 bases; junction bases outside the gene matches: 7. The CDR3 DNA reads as TGCGCCAGCAGCCGATCACTAGCGGGGGGCAGCTCCTACAATGAGCAGTTCTTC. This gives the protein CASSRSLAGGSSYNEQFF.

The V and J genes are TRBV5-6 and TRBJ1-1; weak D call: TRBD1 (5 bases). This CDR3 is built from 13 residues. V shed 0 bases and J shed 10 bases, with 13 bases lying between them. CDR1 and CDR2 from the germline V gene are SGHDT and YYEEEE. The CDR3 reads CASSLGTPRGAFF. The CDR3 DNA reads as TGTGCCAGCAGCTTGGGGACACCCCGAGGAGCTTTCTTT.

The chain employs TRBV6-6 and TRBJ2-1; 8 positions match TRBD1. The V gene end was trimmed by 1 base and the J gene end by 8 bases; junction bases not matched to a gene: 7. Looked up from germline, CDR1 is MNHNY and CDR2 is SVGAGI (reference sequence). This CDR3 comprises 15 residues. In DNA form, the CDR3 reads TGTGCCAGCAGTTACTTTACGGGACAGGTTTATGAGCAGTTCTTC. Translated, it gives CASSYFTGQVYEQFF.

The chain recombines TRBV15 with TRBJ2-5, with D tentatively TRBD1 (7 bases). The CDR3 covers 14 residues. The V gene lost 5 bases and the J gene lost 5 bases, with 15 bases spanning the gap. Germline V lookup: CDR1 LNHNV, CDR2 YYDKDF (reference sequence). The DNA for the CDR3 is TGTGCCACCAGCTTCTACTCAGGGGGGGAGACCCAGTACTTC. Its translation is CATSFYSGGETQYF.

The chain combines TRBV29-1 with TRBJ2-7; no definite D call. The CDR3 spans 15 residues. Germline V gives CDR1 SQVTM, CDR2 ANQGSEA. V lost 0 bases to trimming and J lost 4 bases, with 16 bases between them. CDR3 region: CSVEDPTEGEYEQYF. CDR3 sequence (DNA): TGCAGCGTTGAAGATCCTACCGAAGGCGAATACGAGCAGTACTTC.

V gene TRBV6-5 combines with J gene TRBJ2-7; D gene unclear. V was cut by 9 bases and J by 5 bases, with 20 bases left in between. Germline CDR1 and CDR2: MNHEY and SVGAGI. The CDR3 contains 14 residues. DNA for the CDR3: TGTGCCAGTAACCTTTTAGGGATAGGCAACGAGCAGTACTTC. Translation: CASNLLGIGNEQYF.

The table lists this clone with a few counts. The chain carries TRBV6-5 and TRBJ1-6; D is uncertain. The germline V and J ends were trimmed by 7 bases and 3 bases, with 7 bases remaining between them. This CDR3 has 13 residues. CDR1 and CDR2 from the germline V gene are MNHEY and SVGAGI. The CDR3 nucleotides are TGTGCCAGCAATTTGGGCTATAATTCACCCCTCCACTTT. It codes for CASNLGYNSPLHF.

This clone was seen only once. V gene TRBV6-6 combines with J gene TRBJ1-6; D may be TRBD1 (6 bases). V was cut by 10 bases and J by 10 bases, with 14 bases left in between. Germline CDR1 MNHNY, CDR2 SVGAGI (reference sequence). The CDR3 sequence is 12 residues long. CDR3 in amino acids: CATYRVGSPLHF. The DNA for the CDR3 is TGTGCCACCTACAGGGTAGGGTCACCCCTCCACTTT.

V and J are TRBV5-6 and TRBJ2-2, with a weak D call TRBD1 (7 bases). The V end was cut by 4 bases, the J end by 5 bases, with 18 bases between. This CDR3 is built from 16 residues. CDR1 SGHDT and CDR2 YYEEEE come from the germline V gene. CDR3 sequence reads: CASSGGAGGGTGELFF. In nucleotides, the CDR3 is TGTGCCAGCAGCGGGGGCGCAGGGGGAGGAACCGGGGAGCTGTTTTTT.

The CDR3, as DNA: TGCGCCAGCAGCCAGGACAGGACAGGGCCAAACAATGAGCAGTTCTTC. Translating gives CASSQDRTGPNNEQFF. The gene calls are TRBV4-1 and TRBJ2-1, with 8 nucleotides matching TRBD1. Trimming cost V 3 bases and J 5 bases; bases outside gene matches: 9. The CDR3 consists of 16 residues. The germline gives CDR1 MGHRA, CDR2 YSYEKL.

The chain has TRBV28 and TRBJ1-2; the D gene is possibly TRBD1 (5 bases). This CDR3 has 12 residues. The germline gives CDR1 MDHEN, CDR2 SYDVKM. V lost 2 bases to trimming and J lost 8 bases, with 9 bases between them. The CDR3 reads CASSLQGEGYTF. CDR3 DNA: TGTGCCAGCAGTTTACAGGGAGAAGGCTACACCTTC.

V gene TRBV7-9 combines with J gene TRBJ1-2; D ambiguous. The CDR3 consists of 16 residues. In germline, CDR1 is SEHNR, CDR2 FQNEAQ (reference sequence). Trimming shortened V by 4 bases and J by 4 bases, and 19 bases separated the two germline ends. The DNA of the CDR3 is TGTGCCAGCAGCTCTCCCCGGCGGGGTGCCATCTATGGCTACACCTTC. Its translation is CASSSPRRGAIYGYTF. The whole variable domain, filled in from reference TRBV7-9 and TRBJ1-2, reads DTGVSQNPRHKITKRGQNVTFRCDPISEHNRLYWYRQTLGQGPEFLTYFQNEAQLEKSRLLSDRFSAERPKGSFSTLEIQRTEQGDSAMYLCASSSPRRGAIYGYTFGSGTRLTVV.

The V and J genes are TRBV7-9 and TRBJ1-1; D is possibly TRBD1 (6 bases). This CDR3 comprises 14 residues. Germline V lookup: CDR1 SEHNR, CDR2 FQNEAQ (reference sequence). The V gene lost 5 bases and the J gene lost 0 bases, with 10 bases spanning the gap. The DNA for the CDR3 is TGTGCCAGCAGCCTGGACAGCATGAACACTGAAGCTTTCTTT. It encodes CASSLDSMNTEAFF.

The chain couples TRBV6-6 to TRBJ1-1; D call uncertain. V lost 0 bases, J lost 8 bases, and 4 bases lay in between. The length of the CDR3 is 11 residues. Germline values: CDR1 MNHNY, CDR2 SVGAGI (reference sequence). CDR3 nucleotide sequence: TGTGCCAGCAGTTACTCTTGGGAAGCTTTCTTT. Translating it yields CASSYSWEAFF.

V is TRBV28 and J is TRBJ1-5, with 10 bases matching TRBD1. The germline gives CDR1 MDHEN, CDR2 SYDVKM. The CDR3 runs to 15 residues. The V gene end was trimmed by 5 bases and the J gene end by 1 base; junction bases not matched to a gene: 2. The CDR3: CASSPGQGSNQPQHF. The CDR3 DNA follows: TGTGCCAGCAGTCCGGGACAGGGGAGCAATCAGCCCCAGCATTTT.

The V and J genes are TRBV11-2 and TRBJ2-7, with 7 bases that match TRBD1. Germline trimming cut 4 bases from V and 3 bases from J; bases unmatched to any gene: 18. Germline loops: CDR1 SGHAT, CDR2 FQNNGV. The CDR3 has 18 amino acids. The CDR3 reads CASSSSDFRTGRIYEQYF. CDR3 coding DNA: TGTGCCAGCAGCTCATCCGATTTTAGGACAGGAAGGATCTACGAGCAGTACTTC.

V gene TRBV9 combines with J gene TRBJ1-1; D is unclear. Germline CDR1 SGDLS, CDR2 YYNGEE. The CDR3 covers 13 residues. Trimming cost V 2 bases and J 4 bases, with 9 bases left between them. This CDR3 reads CASSVSGGTEAFF. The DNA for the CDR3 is TGTGCCAGCAGCGTGTCCGGAGGCACTGAAGCTTTCTTT.